The 10 T cell receptor beta chains in this list originate from one sample, sequenced in a study of T cells in Graves' hyperthyroidism and ophthalmopathy. The CDR3 regions of TCR beta were amplified from RNA transcripts. HTBI primers drove first-round RT-PCR of the TCR CDR3. TCRdb used MiXCR to reprocess the multiplex PCR reads, holding one entry per CDR3 protein. This table has some 800,000 distinct CDR3 sequences, over 35% appearing once. Sequencing input: blood. These receptor sequences come from a man younger than 30 with Graves' hyperthyroidism.

The chain is built from TRBV12-3 or TRBV12-4 and TRBJ2-6; D unresolved. The length of the CDR3 is 13 residues. V was pared by 9 bases and J by 2 bases, with 8 bases between. The CDR3 nucleotides are TGTGCCAGTAGGAATACTGGGGCCAACGTCCTGACTTTC. This gives the protein CASRNTGANVLTF.

Many counts were recorded for this clonotype. CDR3 protein: CASSPTGGYEAFF. The CDR3 region has the DNA TGTGCCAGCAGCCCCACCGGGGGGTATGAAGCTTTCTTT. The chain links TRBV9 to TRBJ1-1, with D possibly matching TRBD1 (5 bases). CDR3 length: 13 residues. The germline V and J ends were trimmed by 4 bases and 7 bases, with 14 bases remaining between them. Per the germline V gene, CDR1 is SGDLS and CDR2 is YYNGEE.

Turning to this clonotype: At one end, the junction sequence differs from germline, possibly due to a read error. This rearrangement joins TRBV2 to TRBJ1-5; D gene ambiguous. Per the germline V gene, CDR1 is SNHLY and CDR2 is FYNNEI. The CDR3 sequence is 14 residues long. CDR3 bases: TGTACCAGCAGAGATCCTGCAGGAGGTCAGCCCCAGCATTTT. Translation: CTSRDPAGGQPQHF.

As concerns this clonotype: Being one base from a much bigger clone, this may be a read error. The gene calls are TRBV15 and TRBJ2-5; D gene ambiguous. The CDR3 consists of 16 residues. Germline V gene lookup returns CDR1 LNHNV and CDR2 YYDKDF (reference sequence). The CDR3 region is CSTSRDPLGIQETQYF. The CDR3 bases are TGTTCCACCAGCAGAGATCCCCTGGGGATCCAAGAGACCCAGTACTTC.

The V call is TRBV12-3 or TRBV12-4, the J call TRBJ1-2; D is unclear. Trimming cost V 3 bases and J 0 bases, with 8 bases left between them. The CDR3 length is 14 residues. This chain's CDR3 is CASSFAASNYGYTF. CDR3 in DNA: TGTGCCAGCAGTTTTGCAGCCTCTAACTATGGCTACACCTTC.

This rearrangement joins TRBV25-1 to TRBJ2-7; D gene unclear. There are 15 residues in the CDR3. The ends were cut back, 5 bases at V and 1 base at J, with 15 bases in the middle. Germline V gene data show CDR1 as MGHDK and CDR2 as SYGVNS. CDR3 nucleotides: TGTGCCAGCAGTTTTAAGGCCATCAAATCCTACGAGCAGTACTTC. Translating it yields CASSFKAIKSYEQYF.

The chain employs TRBV19 and TRBJ2-7; D is possibly TRBD2 (6 bases). Germline V CDR1 and CDR2: LNHDA, SQIVND (reference sequence). The CDR3 extends over 14 amino acids. Trimming cost V 2 bases and J 2 bases, with 10 bases left between them. The CDR3 protein is CASSILGGAYEQYF. As DNA, the CDR3 is TGTGCCAGTAGTATACTTGGAGGGGCCTACGAGCAGTACTTC.

This chain uses TRBV4-1 with TRBJ2-2, with TRBD1 identical over 7 bases. V lost 3 bases, J lost 4 bases, and 8 bases stayed unmatched. The CDR3 loop spans 16 amino acids. Germline CDR1 and CDR2: MGHRA and YSYEKL. The CDR3 DNA sequence: TGCGCCAGCAGCCACTATACAGGGGACCCCACCGGGGAGCTGTTTTTT. Protein sequence: CASSHYTGDPTGELFF.

This clonotype was detected a few times. V usage is TRBV3-1 and J usage is TRBJ1-2; 7 bases line up with TRBD1. The ends lost 4 bases at V and 5 bases at J; junction bases unmatched: 7. Germline V gene sequence: CDR1 LGHDT, CDR2 YNNKEL (reference sequence). The CDR3 extends over 14 amino acids. The CDR3 loop is CASSPNRGSYGYTF. The CDR3, as DNA: TGTGCCAGCAGCCCAAACAGGGGATCGTATGGCTACACCTTC.

The J gene is TRBJ1-2, the V gene TRBV14, with D possibly matching TRBD1 (5 bases). The germline V gene encodes CDR1 SGHDN and CDR2 FVKESK. This CDR3 region has 14 residues. The V and J ends lost 1 base and 4 bases respectively, with 10 bases between them. CDR3 loop: CASSQVGGSYGYTF. The CDR3 nucleotides are TGTGCCAGCAGCCAAGTGGGGGGGAGCTATGGCTACACCTTC.